The T cell receptor (beta chain) under discussion was sequenced for a study of T-cell reconstitution after alpha-beta-depleted transplantation in children. Trimming removed 7 bases from V and 6 bases from J, with 16 bases in between. The V gene's germline CDR1 is MNHNS and CDR2 SASEGT. The CDR3 runs to 14 residues. This clonotype was detected only a few times. Construction of the TCRbeta library involved unique molecular identifiers. TCRdb analysed the PCR reads with MiXCR anew, one entry per CDR3 protein. The table includes 500,000 to 600,000 distinct CDR3 sequences, around 19% detected once. This TCR derives from a human donor who donated a stem cell graft to a child with acute lymphoblastic leukemia. Sequenced material: PBMCs from the stem cell graft donor, taken from the stem cell graft. J is TRBJ2-1 and V is TRBV6-1; TRBD1 is a possible D gene (6 bases). In nucleotides, the CDR3 is TGTGCCAGCAATGACAGGCGAACTTTCAATGAGCAGTTCTTC. Translation: CASNDRRTFNEQFF.